The 8 T cell receptor beta chains below all came from one sample that was sequenced in a study of blood T cell repertoires in COVID-19. Measured with immunoSEQ multiplex PCR; TCRdb has only the in-frame clones, and not every one. The sample lists 55,000 to 65,000 clones, about 91% seen once, with over 2% in the top ten. The sample was peripheral blood. The receptors were gathered from a man aged 55 to 70 with acute or convalescent COVID-19.

The chain employs TRBV7-9 and TRBJ2-5; TRBD2 might be the D (5 bases). Between the trimmed V and J ends, which lost 3 bases and 1 base, there was a span of 12 bases. This CDR3 comprises 15 residues. Germline V CDR1 and CDR2: SEHNR, FQNEAQ (reference sequence). This CDR3 is CASSFGRESQETQYF. The CDR3 nucleotides are TGTGCCAGCAGCTTTGGACGGGAATCCCAAGAGACCCAGTACTTC. The full variable domain, with the rest looked up from reference TRBV7-9 and TRBJ2-5, is DTGVSQNPRHKITKRGQNVTFRCDPISEHNRLYWYRQTLGQGPEFLTYFQNEAQLEKSRLLSDRFSAERPKGSFSTLEIQRTEQGDSAMYLCASSFGRESQETQYFGPGTRLLVL.

The genes are TRBV7-8 and TRBJ2-1; possibly TRBD2 for D (5 bases). The CDR3 is 14 amino acids. Germline assignment: CDR1 SGHVS and CDR2 FQNEAQ. The V end was cut by 2 bases, the J end by 3 bases, with 8 bases between. CDR3 nucleotide sequence: TGTGCCAGCAGCTTACTCCGGGACTACAATGAGCAGTTCTTC. This sequence encodes CASSLLRDYNEQFF. The full variable domain, rest sourced from reference TRBV7-8 and TRBJ2-1, is GAGVSQSPRYKVAKRGQDVALRCDPISGHVSLFWYQQALGQGPEFLTYFQNEAQLDKSGLPSDRFFAERPEGSVSTLKIQRTQQEDSAVYLCASSLLRDYNEQFFGPGTRLTVL.

This chain uses TRBV9 with TRBJ2-1; 11 bases line up with TRBD2. This CDR3 has 18 residues. V shed 3 bases, J shed 3 bases, and the junction held 11 bases outside the gene matches. Germline V lookup: CDR1 SGDLS, CDR2 YYNGEE. The CDR3: CASSAGTSGGIRYNEQFF. Here the CDR3 DNA reads TGTGCCAGCAGCGCCGGGACTAGCGGAGGTATTCGCTACAATGAGCAGTTCTTC.

In this sample, this clone turned up once. J is TRBJ1-1 and V is TRBV15; D is uncertain. Deletions cut 5 bases from V and 4 bases from J, with 14 bases between. The CDR3 consists of 14 residues. CDR1 and CDR2 (germline): LNHNV, YYDKDF (reference sequence). The DNA for the CDR3 is TGTGCCACCAGCCTTCAGGTCATGGGCACTGAAGCTTTCTTT. Amino acids: CATSLQVMGTEAFF. Based on the CDR3 plus reference TRBV15 and TRBJ1-1, the full variable domain is DAMVIQNPRYQVTQFGKPVTLSCSQTLNHNVMYWYQQKSSQAPKLLFHYYDKDFNNEADTPDNFQSRRPNTSFCFLDIRSPGLGDTAMYLCATSLQVMGTEAFFGQGTRLTVV.

The chain couples TRBV6-2 or TRBV6-3 to TRBJ2-2; the match to TRBD2 covers 7 bases. The CDR3 contains 14 residues. CDR1 and CDR2 (germline): MNHEY, SVGEGT. Trimming removed 5 bases from V and 3 bases from J; junction bases left unmatched: 3. DNA of the CDR3: TGTGCCAGCAGTACGGGAGGCTACACCGGGGAGCTGTTTTTT. It is translated as CASSTGGYTGELFF.

The chain joins TRBV9 to TRBJ2-1; 8 bases fit TRBD1. CDR3 length: 17 residues. V gave up 0 bases and J gave up 0 bases; unmatched junction bases: 5. CDR1 is SGDLS and CDR2 is YYNGEE in the germline V gene. CDR3 in DNA: TGTGCCAGCAGCGTAGTCCCAGGGGGCAACTCCTACAATGAGCAGTTCTTC. The encoded protein is CASSVVPGGNSYNEQFF.

The chain joins TRBV5-5 to TRBJ1-6; D ambiguous. The CDR3 extends over 13 amino acids. With 0 bases removed from V and 9 bases from J, the gap between germline ends came to 7 bases. CDR1 is SGHKS, CDR2 YYEKEE, per germline (reference sequence). The CDR3 loop reads CASSLGEGSPLHF. The CDR3 bases are TGTGCCAGCAGCTTGGGGGAGGGTTCACCCCTCCACTTT.

The chain is built from TRBV2 and TRBJ2-2, with D possibly matching TRBD2 (6 bases). The V end lost 1 base, the J end lost 8 bases, and 8 bases lay between the germline ends. The CDR3 covers 13 residues. Germline V CDR1 and CDR2: SNHLY, FYNNEI. The CDR3 is CASSEVAGGELFF. The CDR3 DNA is TGTGCCAGCAGTGAAGTTGCGGGAGGGGAGCTGTTTTTT.